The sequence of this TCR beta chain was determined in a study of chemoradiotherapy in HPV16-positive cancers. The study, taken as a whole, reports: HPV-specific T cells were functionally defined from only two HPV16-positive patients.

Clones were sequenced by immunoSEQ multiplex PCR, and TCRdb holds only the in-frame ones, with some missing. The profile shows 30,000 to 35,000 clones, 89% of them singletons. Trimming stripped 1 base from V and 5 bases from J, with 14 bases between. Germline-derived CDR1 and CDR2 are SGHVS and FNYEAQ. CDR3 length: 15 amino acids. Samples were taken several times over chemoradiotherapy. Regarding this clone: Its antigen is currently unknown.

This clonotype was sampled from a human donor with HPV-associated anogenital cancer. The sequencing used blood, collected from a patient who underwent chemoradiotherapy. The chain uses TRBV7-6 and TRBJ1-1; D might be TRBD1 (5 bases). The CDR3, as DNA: TGTGCCAGCAGCTTAGGGGGCATCTTCGGGACTGAAGCTTTCTTT. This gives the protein CASSLGGIFGTEAFF.